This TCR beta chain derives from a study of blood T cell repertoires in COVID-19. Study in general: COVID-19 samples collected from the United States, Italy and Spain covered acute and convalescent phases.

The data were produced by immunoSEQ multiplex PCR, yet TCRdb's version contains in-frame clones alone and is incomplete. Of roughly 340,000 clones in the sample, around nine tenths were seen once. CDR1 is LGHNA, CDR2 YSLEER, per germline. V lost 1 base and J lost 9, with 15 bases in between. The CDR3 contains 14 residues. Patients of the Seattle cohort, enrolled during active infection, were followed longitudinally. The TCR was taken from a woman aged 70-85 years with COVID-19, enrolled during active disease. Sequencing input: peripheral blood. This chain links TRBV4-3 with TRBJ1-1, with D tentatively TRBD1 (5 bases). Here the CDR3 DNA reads TGCGCCAGCAGCCAAGGCCGCGCGGAGGGACAAGCTTTCTTT. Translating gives CASSQGRAEGQAFF.